Listed below are T cell receptor beta chains from one sample, sequenced in a study of OX40 agonist ivuxolimab in advanced cancers. The data were produced by immunoSEQ multiplex PCR, yet TCRdb's version contains in-frame clones alone and is incomplete. In the table there are 90,000 to 100,000 clones, more than 85% of which are singletons. The sample was CD4+ or CD8+ T cells sorted from blood, taken in a trial of the OX40 agonist ivuxolimab. Source of these receptors: an adult with an advanced solid tumor such as melanoma, head and neck, liver or kidney cancer. The CDR3 runs from the conserved cysteine through the conserved F or W. A D gene is named only where the DNA matches it firmly. The size of a clone is reported for some rows only, either as once, few or many, or as a class for expanded clones.

d_call: TRBD1; clone_size: -; j_call: TRBJ2-3; v_call: TRBV7-9; cdr3_aa: CASSSQGAPDTQYF; cdr3_nt: TGTGCCAGCAGCTCGCAGGGGGCTCCAGATACGCAGTATTTT
d_call: -; clone_size: -; j_call: TRBJ1-1; v_call: TRBV30; cdr3_aa: CAWSGTGGLDPEAFF; cdr3_nt: TGTGCCTGGAGTGGTACCGGTGGGCTCGACCCTGAAGCTTTCTTT
d_call: -; clone_size: -; j_call: TRBJ1-5; v_call: TRBV7-9; cdr3_aa: CASSTGTIRQPQHF; cdr3_nt: TGTGCCAGCAGCACCGGGACTATAAGGCAGCCCCAGCATTTT
d_call: -; clone_size: -; j_call: TRBJ2-1; v_call: TRBV10-3; cdr3_aa: CAISGQGLGYNEQFF; cdr3_nt: TGTGCCATCAGTGGCCAGGGCCTAGGGTACAATGAGCAGTTCTTC
d_call: TRBD1; clone_size: -; j_call: TRBJ2-2; v_call: TRBV28; cdr3_aa: CASSLGQQTGELFF; cdr3_nt: TGTGCCAGCAGTTTGGGACAGCAGACCGGGGAGCTGTTTTTT
d_call: -; clone_size: -; j_call: TRBJ2-3; v_call: TRBV5-6; cdr3_aa: CASSLGVADTQYF; cdr3_nt: TGTGCCAGCAGCTTGGGGGTCGCAGATACGCAGTATTTT
d_call: -; clone_size: -; j_call: TRBJ1-1; v_call: TRBV19; cdr3_aa: CASSIGHYTEAFF; cdr3_nt: TGTGCCAGTAGTATCGGCCACTACACTGAAGCTTTCTTT
d_call: TRBD2; clone_size: -; j_call: TRBJ2-5; v_call: TRBV9; cdr3_aa: CASSVSLAGAGETQYF; cdr3_nt: TGTGCCAGCAGCGTAAGCCTAGCGGGAGCCGGGGAGACCCAGTACTTC
d_call: -; clone_size: -; j_call: TRBJ1-2; v_call: TRBV28; cdr3_aa: CASSLSGVGYGYTF; cdr3_nt: TGTGCCAGCAGTTTATCCGGGGTGGGTTATGGCTACACCTTC
d_call: TRBD2; clone_size: -; j_call: TRBJ2-1; v_call: TRBV4-2; cdr3_aa: CASGTLTSGRIHNEQFF; cdr3_nt: TGTGCCAGCGGGACCTTGACTAGCGGGAGGATCCACAATGAGCAGTTCTTC
d_call: -; clone_size: -; j_call: TRBJ2-3; v_call: TRBV6-5; cdr3_aa: CASSPGPHTQYF; cdr3_nt: TGTGCCAGCAGCCCGGGACCACATACGCAGTATTTT
d_call: -; clone_size: -; j_call: TRBJ1-4; v_call: TRBV28; cdr3_aa: CASRTGAGGEEKLFF; cdr3_nt: TGTGCCAGCAGAACCGGGGCGGGAGGGGAGGAAAAACTGTTTTTT
d_call: TRBD1; clone_size: -; j_call: TRBJ1-5; v_call: TRBV7-2; cdr3_aa: CASSLTGTGSNQPQHF; cdr3_nt: TGTGCCAGCAGCTTAACCGGGACAGGAAGCAATCAGCCCCAGCATTTT
d_call: -; clone_size: -; j_call: TRBJ1-5; v_call: TRBV7-2; cdr3_aa: CASSSSSSGNQPQHF; cdr3_nt: TGTGCCAGCAGCTCCAGCTCTTCTGGCAATCAGCCCCAGCATTTT
d_call: -; clone_size: -; j_call: TRBJ1-1; v_call: TRBV30; cdr3_aa: CAWTETLLGDTEAFF; cdr3_nt: TGTGCCTGGACCGAAACCCTGCTAGGGGACACTGAAGCTTTCTTT
d_call: -; clone_size: once; j_call: TRBJ2-2; v_call: TRBV10-3; cdr3_aa: CAISGQGNTGELFF; cdr3_nt: TGTGCCATCAGTGGGCAGGGGAACACCGGGGAGCTGTTTTTT